Below, 13 T cell receptor beta chains from the same sample are listed, as sequenced in a study of T cell repertoires in cytomegalovirus infection. One entry per CDR3 protein, called by TCRdb with MiXCR from the reads. This repertoire shows just under 550,000 distinct CDR3 sequences, 26% found once; its top ten account for approximately 13%. Sample: PBMCs. The receptors shown here come from a human donor in good health (CMV status not recorded). Some clones in this sample may be carry-over from other donors' samples.

V gene TRBV3-1 combines with J gene TRBJ1-3; the D gene is possibly TRBD1 (5 bases). CDR1 is LGHDT and CDR2 is YNNKEL in the germline V gene (reference sequence). The CDR3 spans 16 residues. The V gene lost 6 bases and the J gene lost 2 bases, with 17 bases spanning the gap. The CDR3 loop reads CASSQYRQRTGNTIYF. The DNA for the CDR3 is TGTGCCAGCAGTCAATACCGACAGCGAACTGGAAACACCATATATTTT.

The table lists this clonotype with many counts. The rearrangement joins TRBV7-6 to TRBJ2-3; D gene ambiguous. Germline loops: CDR1 SGHVS, CDR2 FNYEAQ. The V and J ends lost 1 base and 6 bases respectively, with 8 bases between them. This CDR3 region has 13 residues. CDR3 nucleotide sequence: TGTGCCAGCAGCTTAGGTCTCGGGGATACGCAGTATTTT. This translates into CASSLGLGDTQYF.

This clonotype was observed a few times. The V and J genes are TRBV29-1 and TRBJ2-3; D remains ambiguous. CDR1 and CDR2 from the germline V gene are SQVTM and ANQGSEA. The CDR3 length is 14 residues. V was shortened by 2 bases and J by 5 bases, with 14 bases between the two germline ends. CDR3 DNA: TGCAGCGTTGAATCCGGATCTGGCGGAGATACGCAGTATTTT. Its protein is CSVESGSGGDTQYF.

This chain uses TRBV28 with TRBJ2-5; 8 bases are a match to TRBD1. Germline V CDR1 and CDR2: MDHEN, SYDVKM. Trimming cost V 6 bases and J 5 bases; bases outside gene matches: 8. The CDR3 runs 14 residues. CDR3 in amino acids: CASRPRGPVETQYF. The DNA of the CDR3 is TGTGCCAGCAGACCCAGGGGGCCTGTCGAGACCCAGTACTTC.

This clonotype was observed at least ten times. This chain links TRBV4-1 with TRBJ1-4; 10 bases match TRBD1. J was trimmed by 8 bases and V by 3 bases; bases with no gene match: 15. The CDR3 covers 18 residues. The germline gives CDR1 MGHRA, CDR2 YSYEKL. CDR3 loop: CASSHPPGQGSGGEKLFF. CDR3 nucleotides: TGCGCCAGCAGCCACCCCCCGGGACAGGGGTCGGGAGGAGAAAAACTGTTTTTT.

CDR3 loop: CSAQGAGANVLTF. CDR3 coding DNA: TGCAGTGCCCAGGGGGCTGGGGCCAACGTCCTGACTTTC. The J gene is TRBJ2-6, the V gene TRBV20-1; 7 bases are a match to TRBD1. The CDR3 covers 13 residues. The junction had 1 base not matched to a gene; V was cut back by 6 bases and J by 2 bases. The germline V gene has CDR1 DFQATT and CDR2 SNEGSKA (reference sequence).

This clonotype was observed a few times. The chain has TRBV7-8 and TRBJ2-1, with 11 bases identical to TRBD2. Per the germline V gene, CDR1 is SGHVS and CDR2 is FQNEAQ. With V trimmed by 5 bases and J by 15 bases, 12 bases remained unmatched. This CDR3 contains 14 residues. DNA for the CDR3: TGTGCCAGCAGCCCCAACACACTAGCGGGGGTTGGGTTCTTC. This codes for CASSPNTLAGVGFF.

This chain links TRBV6-2 or TRBV6-3 with TRBJ2-1; D possibly corresponds to TRBD2 (6 bases). Germline V gene data show CDR1 as MNHEY and CDR2 as SVGEGT. V lost 0 bases to trimming and J lost 10 bases, with 7 bases between them. The CDR3 is made up of 12 amino acids. The CDR3 here is CASSYSLAEQFF. The DNA for the CDR3 is TGTGCCAGCAGTTACTCTCTAGCGGAGCAGTTCTTC.

This clonotype was seen many times. For the CDR3, the DNA is TGTGCCAGCAGCTTAGCTAGTCTGGTCCAAGAGACCCAGTACTTC. Translation: CASSLASLVQETQYF. The chain links TRBV7-2 to TRBJ2-5; D call uncertain. The CDR3 is made up of 15 amino acids. Trimming cost V 0 bases and J 1 base, with 9 bases left between them. The germline V gene encodes CDR1 SGHTA and CDR2 FQGNSA. The full variable domain, rest sourced from reference TRBV7-2 and TRBJ2-5, is GAGVSQSPSNKVTEKGKDVELRCDPISGHTALYWYRQSLGQGLEFLIYFQGNSAPDKSGLPSDRFSAERTGGSVSTLTIQRTQQEDSAVYLCASSLASLVQETQYFGPGTRLLVL.

This clonotype came up a few times. V usage is TRBV29-1 and J usage is TRBJ2-6; D is unresolved. Germline V gene lookup returns CDR1 SQVTM and CDR2 ANQGSEA. Deletions cut 4 bases from V and 2 bases from J, with 6 bases between. This CDR3 comprises 13 residues. CDR3 amino acids: CSVAATGANVLTF. Written as DNA, the CDR3 is TGCAGCGTTGCCGCAACTGGGGCCAACGTCCTGACTTTC.

The V gene is TRBV11-2, the J gene TRBJ2-4; D is perhaps TRBD2 (6 bases). The germline V and J ends were trimmed by 5 bases and 0 bases, with 17 bases remaining between them. The CDR3 sequence is 17 residues long. From germline, CDR1 is SGHAT and CDR2 FQNNGV. CDR3 nucleotide sequence: TGTGCCAGCAGCCCCAATGGGGGGAATGGAGCCAAAAACATTCAGTACTTC. It codes for CASSPNGGNGAKNIQYF.

CDR3 DNA: TGTGCCAGCAGCTCACCCCCAGGAGAGACCCAGTACTTC. It yields the protein CASSSPPGETQYF. The chain links TRBV11-3 to TRBJ2-5; D uncertain. Germline CDR1 SGHNT, CDR2 YENEEA. The CDR3 covers 13 residues. Trimming pared 4 bases from V and 4 bases from J, leaving 10 bases between. Drawing the rest from reference TRBV11-3 and TRBJ2-5, the complete variable domain is EAGVVQSPRYKIIEKKQPVAFWCNPISGHNTLYWYLQNLGQGPELLIRYENEEAVDDSQLPKDRFSAERLKGVDSTLKIQPAELGDSAVYLCASSSPPGETQYFGPGTRLLVL.

There are a few counts of this clonotype. The chain joins TRBV7-2 to TRBJ1-5; TRBD1 agrees at 8 bases. From germline, CDR1 is SGHTA and CDR2 FQGNSA. This CDR3 comprises 14 residues. Germline trimming cut 5 bases from V and 7 bases from J; bases unmatched to any gene: 7. CDR3 region: CASSPQGARQPQHF. For the CDR3, the DNA is TGTGCCAGCAGCCCCCAGGGGGCGCGACAGCCCCAGCATTTT.